The clone carrying this T cell receptor beta chain was picked up one time. Its target is not known. Use of 60 Vbeta and 13 Jbeta primers characterized the PCR. Sequencing used immunoSEQ multiplex PCR; TCRdb keeps in-frame clones, though not all of them. This table has 200,000 or so clones, around 83% appearing once. This entry belongs to a study of cytomegalovirus exposure and HLA in healthy donors. Study-wide results and limits: Most TCR sequences proved rare, with some public TCRs found in many donors.

Sequenced material: PBMCs. This clonotype originated in a woman between 50 and 59 years old in good health and CMV-seropositive.

This chain's CDR3 is CASEQGADNSPLHF. CDR3 nucleotides: TGTGCCAGCGAGCAAGGGGCCGATAATTCACCCCTCCACTTT. This chain connects TRBV7-9 to TRBJ1-6; D may be TRBD1 (5 bases). The germline gives CDR1 SEHNR, CDR2 FQNEAQ (reference sequence). Trimming removed 8 bases at V and 5 bases at J, with 13 bases between. CDR3 length: 14 amino acids.